The 14 T cell receptor beta chains listed next were all sequenced from one sample in a study of blood T cell repertoires in COVID-19. Clones were read by immunoSEQ multiplex PCR, and TCRdb kept only the in-frame ones, dropping some. In the table there are some 250,000 clones, about 91% of which are singletons. Sequenced: PBMCs or T cells enriched from blood (not recorded which). Receptors were obtained from a human donor in a cohort exposed to, infected with or recovered from COVID-19 (not recorded which). The donor label of this sample is uncertain.

The chain uses TRBV14 and TRBJ1-1; D is unclear. The V gene lost 9 bases and the J gene lost 5 bases, with 16 bases spanning the gap. Germline V gene data show CDR1 as SGHDN and CDR2 as FVKESK. The CDR3 has 13 residues. The DNA of the CDR3 is TGTGCCAGTTCAAGGAAGGGAGGGACTGAAGCTTTCTTT. Encoded protein: CASSRKGGTEAFF. Complete variable domain (other parts from reference TRBV14 and TRBJ1-1): EAGVTQFPSHSVIEKGQTVTLRCDPISGHDNLYWYRRVMGKEIKFLLHFVKESKQDESGMPNNRFLAERTGGTYSTLKVQPAELEDSGVYFCASSRKGGTEAFFGQGTRLTVV.

The gene calls are TRBV6-4 and TRBJ1-1, with D possibly matching TRBD1 (5 bases). The V gene's germline CDR1 is MRHNA and CDR2 SNTAGT. The CDR3 loop spans 14 amino acids. Trimming shortened V by 2 bases and J by 11 bases, and 18 bases separated the two germline ends. This CDR3 is CASSDGLDSQGAFF. The CDR3 DNA reads TGTGCCAGCAGTGACGGGCTTGACAGCCAAGGGGCTTTCTTT.

The chain has TRBV4-1 and TRBJ2-7, with a possible D match to TRBD2 (7 bases). The germline CDR1 and CDR2 sequences are MGHRA and YSYEKL. Trimming removed 1 base at V and 7 bases at J, with 14 bases between. CDR3 size: 14 residues. DNA for the CDR3: TGCGCCAGCAGCCAAGGGGGGGGCTCGGATGAGCAGTACTTC. Translating gives CASSQGGGSDEQYF.

This clone was detected once. The chain uses TRBV3-1 (or the pseudogene TRBV3-2) and TRBJ1-6; the D gene is possibly TRBD1 (6 bases). The ends were cut back, 2 bases at V and 8 bases at J, with 10 bases in the middle. Germline V gene sequence: CDR1 LGHDT, CDR2 YNNKEL (reference sequence). This CDR3 contains 14 residues. CDR3 sequence: CASSQSNRDSPLHF. CDR3 bases: TGTGCCAGCAGCCAAAGCAACAGGGATTCACCCCTCCACTTT.

The chain uses TRBV12-3 or TRBV12-4 and TRBJ1-2; D is unclear. The CDR3 runs to 13 residues. Trimming shortened V by 3 bases and J by 4 bases, and 9 bases separated the two germline ends. In DNA form, the CDR3 reads TGTGCCAGCAGTTTGGGCAGGATCTATGGCTACACCTTC. It specifies CASSLGRIYGYTF.

This CDR3 is CASSQVGQGRPEAFF. CDR3 DNA: TGCGCCAGCAGCCAAGTGGGACAGGGAAGGCCTGAAGCTTTCTTT. This chain links TRBV4-3 with TRBJ1-1; TRBD1 matches 9 bases. V trimming: 1 base; J trimming: 6 bases; junction bases outside the gene matches: 6. The CDR3 sequence is 15 residues long. Germline assignment: CDR1 LGHNA and CDR2 YSLEER.

The V and J genes are TRBV5-8 and TRBJ2-3; 8 bases align to TRBD2. V lost 0 bases and J lost 5; bases outside the gene matches: 8. The CDR3 covers 16 residues. Looked up from germline, CDR1 is SGHTS and CDR2 is YDEGEE. CDR3 region: CASSLAPAGALDTQYF. The CDR3 bases are TGTGCCAGCAGCTTGGCACCAGCGGGGGCATTAGATACGCAGTATTTT.

The chain couples TRBV11-2 to TRBJ2-7, with 9 bases matching TRBD1. The germline CDR1 and CDR2 sequences are SGHAT and FQNNGV. V was pared by 3 bases and J by 3 bases, with 6 bases of the junction left unmatched. The CDR3 extends over 15 amino acids. The CDR3 DNA follows: TGTGCCAGCAGCTTGGGGGACAGGGCAGGCTACGAGCAGTACTTC. Its protein product is CASSLGDRAGYEQYF.

The DNA for the CDR3 is TGTGCCAGCAGTGAATTCGGGGGGTTGGTCGAAAAACTGTTTTTT. Translating gives CASSEFGGLVEKLFF. The chain employs TRBV25-1 and TRBJ1-4, with a possible D match to TRBD1 (5 bases). Germline CDR1 is MGHDK and CDR2 is SYGVNS. V lost 1 base to trimming and J lost 8 bases, with 14 bases between them. CDR3 length equals 15 residues.

This clone was seen only a few times. J is TRBJ2-7 and V is TRBV27, with 8 bases that match TRBD1. CDR1 is MNHEY, CDR2 SMNVEV, per germline (reference sequence). The CDR3 sequence is 14 residues long. Trimming took 4 bases from V and 6 from J; bases not matched to a gene: 8. Here the CDR3 DNA reads TGTGCCAGCAGTTCCTCCAGGGGGCGCGGCGAGCAGTACTTC. Amino acid sequence: CASSSSRGRGEQYF.

The chain recombines TRBV5-4 with TRBJ2-7; a weak D match, TRBD2 (7 bases). V dropped 0 bases and J dropped 3 bases, with 10 bases sitting between them. The CDR3 covers 14 residues. Germline assignment: CDR1 SGHNT and CDR2 YYREEE (reference sequence). The CDR3 DNA follows: TGTGCCAGCAGCTTGGAGGGGGGGGACTACGAGCAGTACTTC. Protein sequence: CASSLEGGDYEQYF. The complete variable domain, with remaining parts taken from reference TRBV5-4 and TRBJ2-7, reads ETGVTQSPTHLIKTRGQQVTLRCSSQSGHNTVSWYQQALGQGPQFIFQYYREEENGRGNFPPRFSGLQFPNYSSELNVNALELDDSALYLCASSLEGGDYEQYFGPGTRLTVT.

The chain carries TRBV14 and TRBJ2-1, with 8 bases matching TRBD1. This CDR3 spans 16 amino acids. Germline V lookup: CDR1 SGHDN, CDR2 FVKESK. V lost 2 bases to trimming and J lost 0 bases; unmatched junction nucleotides: 3. CDR3 DNA: TGTGCCAGCAGCCAAACAGGGGGGAGCTCCTACAATGAGCAGTTCTTC. Translation: CASSQTGGSSYNEQFF.

The rearrangement joins TRBV7-2 to TRBJ1-1; 7 nucleotides match TRBD1. V was clipped by 2 bases and J by 0 bases; unmatched bases: 3. Germline V lookup: CDR1 SGHTA, CDR2 FQGNSA. This CDR3 region has 15 residues. CDR3 residues: CASSLNRGMNTEAFF. The CDR3, as DNA: TGTGCCAGCAGCTTAAACAGGGGAATGAACACTGAAGCTTTCTTT.

This clone has a single count. The gene calls are TRBV7-9 and TRBJ1-3; 7 nucleotides match TRBD1. V gave up 10 bases and J gave up 0 bases; unmatched junction bases: 12. Germline values: CDR1 SEHNR, CDR2 FQNEAQ (reference sequence). CDR3 length: 16 residues. The CDR3, as DNA: TGTGCCATCGGCCCCCGGGACAGTCCCTCTGGAAACACCATATATTTT. Amino acids: CAIGPRDSPSGNTIYF.